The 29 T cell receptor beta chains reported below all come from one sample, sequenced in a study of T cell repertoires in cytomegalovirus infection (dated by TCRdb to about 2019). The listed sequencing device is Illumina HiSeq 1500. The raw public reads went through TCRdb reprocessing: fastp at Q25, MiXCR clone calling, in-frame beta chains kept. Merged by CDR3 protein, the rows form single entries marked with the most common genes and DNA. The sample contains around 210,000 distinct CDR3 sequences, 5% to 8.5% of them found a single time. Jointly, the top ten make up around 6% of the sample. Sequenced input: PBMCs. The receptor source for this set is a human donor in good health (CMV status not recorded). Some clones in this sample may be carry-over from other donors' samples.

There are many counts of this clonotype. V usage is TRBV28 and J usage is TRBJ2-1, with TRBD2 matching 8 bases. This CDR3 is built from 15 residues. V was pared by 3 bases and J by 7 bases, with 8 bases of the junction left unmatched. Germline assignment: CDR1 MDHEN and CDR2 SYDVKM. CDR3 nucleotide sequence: TGTGCCAGCAGTTTTCCGGGACTAGTATTGAATGAGCAGTTCTTC. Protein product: CASSFPGLVLNEQFF.

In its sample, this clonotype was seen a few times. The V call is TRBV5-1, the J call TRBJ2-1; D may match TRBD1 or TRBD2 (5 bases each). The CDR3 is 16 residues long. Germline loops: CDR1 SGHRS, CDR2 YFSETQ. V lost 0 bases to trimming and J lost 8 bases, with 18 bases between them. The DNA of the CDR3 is TGCGCCAGCAGCTTGGAGTGGGACGGGACCTTCGATGAGCAGTTCTTC. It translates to CASSLEWDGTFDEQFF.

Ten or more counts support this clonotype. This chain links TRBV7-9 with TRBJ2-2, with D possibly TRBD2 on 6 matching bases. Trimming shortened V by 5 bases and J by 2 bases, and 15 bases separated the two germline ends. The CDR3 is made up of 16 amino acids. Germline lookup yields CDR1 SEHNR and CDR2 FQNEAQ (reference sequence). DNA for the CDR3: TGTGCCAGCAGCCCCCGACTAGGCGGAAACACCGGGGAGCTGTTTTTT. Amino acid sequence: CASSPRLGGNTGELFF.

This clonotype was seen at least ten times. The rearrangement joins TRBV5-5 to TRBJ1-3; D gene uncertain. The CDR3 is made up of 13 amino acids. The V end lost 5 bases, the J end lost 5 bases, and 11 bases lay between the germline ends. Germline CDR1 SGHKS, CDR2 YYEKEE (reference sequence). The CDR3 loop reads CASRPDPRNTIYF. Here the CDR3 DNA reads TGTGCCAGCAGGCCGGACCCCCGAAACACCATATATTTT.

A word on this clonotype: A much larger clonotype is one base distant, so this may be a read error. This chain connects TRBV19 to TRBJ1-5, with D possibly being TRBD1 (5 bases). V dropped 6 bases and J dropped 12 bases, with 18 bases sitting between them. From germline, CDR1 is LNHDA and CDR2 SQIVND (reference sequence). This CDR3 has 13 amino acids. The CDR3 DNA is TGTGCCAGTAGGTTGAATTGGACACTAGGCCAGCATTTT. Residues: CASRLNWTLGQHF.

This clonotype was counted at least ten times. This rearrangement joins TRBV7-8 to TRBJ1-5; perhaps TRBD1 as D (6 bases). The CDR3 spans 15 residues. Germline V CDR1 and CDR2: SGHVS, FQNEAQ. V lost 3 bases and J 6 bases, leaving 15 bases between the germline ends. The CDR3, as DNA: TGTGCCAGCAGCTTTTCTTCAGGGGTTATTCAGCCCCAGCATTTT. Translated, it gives CASSFSSGVIQPQHF.

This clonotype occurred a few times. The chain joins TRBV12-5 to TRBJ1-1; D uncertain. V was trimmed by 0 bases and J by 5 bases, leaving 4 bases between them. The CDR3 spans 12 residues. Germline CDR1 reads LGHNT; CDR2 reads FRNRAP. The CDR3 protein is CASGLVLTEAFF. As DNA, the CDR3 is TGTGCTAGTGGTTTGGTATTGACTGAAGCTTTCTTT.

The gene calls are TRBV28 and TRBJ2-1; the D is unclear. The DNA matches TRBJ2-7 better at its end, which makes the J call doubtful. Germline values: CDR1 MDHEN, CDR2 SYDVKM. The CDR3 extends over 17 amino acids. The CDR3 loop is CASSSPPPQPPYNEQYF. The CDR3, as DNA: TGTGCCAGCAGTTCCCCCCCCCCCCAGCCACCCTACAATGAGCAGTACTTC.

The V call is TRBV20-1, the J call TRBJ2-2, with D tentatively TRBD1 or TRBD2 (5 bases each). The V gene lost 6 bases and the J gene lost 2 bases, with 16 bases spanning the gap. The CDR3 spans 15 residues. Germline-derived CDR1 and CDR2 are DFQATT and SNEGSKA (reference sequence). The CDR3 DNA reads TGCAGTGCCCCTTCGACGAGGGGTAACACCGGGGAGCTGTTTTTT. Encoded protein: CSAPSTRGNTGELFF.

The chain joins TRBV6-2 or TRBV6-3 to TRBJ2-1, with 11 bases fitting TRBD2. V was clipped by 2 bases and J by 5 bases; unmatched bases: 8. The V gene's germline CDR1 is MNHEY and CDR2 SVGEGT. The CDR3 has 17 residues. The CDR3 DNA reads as TGTGCCAGCAGTTACACTCCCGCGGGACTAGCGGACAATGAGCAGTTCTTC. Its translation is CASSYTPAGLADNEQFF.

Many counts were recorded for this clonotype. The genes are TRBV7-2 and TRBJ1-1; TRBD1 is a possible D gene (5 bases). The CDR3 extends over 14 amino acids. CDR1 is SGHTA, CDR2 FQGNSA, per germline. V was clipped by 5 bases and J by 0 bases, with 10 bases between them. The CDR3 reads CASSQGSMNTEAFF. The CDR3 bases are TGTGCCAGCAGCCAGGGTAGCATGAACACTGAAGCTTTCTTT.

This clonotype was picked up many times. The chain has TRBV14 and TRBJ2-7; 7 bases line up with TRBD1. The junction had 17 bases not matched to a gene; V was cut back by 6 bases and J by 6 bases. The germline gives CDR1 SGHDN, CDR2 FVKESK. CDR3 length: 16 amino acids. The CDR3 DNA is TGTGCCAGCAGTCCCTATTTCGACAGGGAAGAGTGCGAGCAGTACTTC. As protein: CASSPYFDREECEQYF. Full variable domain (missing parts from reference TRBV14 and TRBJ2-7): EAGVTQFPSHSVIEKGQTVTLRCDPISGHDNLYWYRRVMGKEIKFLLHFVKESKQDESGMPNNRFLAERTGGTYSTLKVQPAELEDSGVYFCASSPYFDREECEQYFGPGTRLTVT.

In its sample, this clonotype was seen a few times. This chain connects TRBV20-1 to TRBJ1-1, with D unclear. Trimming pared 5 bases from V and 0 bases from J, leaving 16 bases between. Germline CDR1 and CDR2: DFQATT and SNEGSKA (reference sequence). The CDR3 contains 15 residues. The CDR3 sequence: CSAPATDTVNTEAFF. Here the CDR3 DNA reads TGCAGTGCTCCGGCCACAGATACTGTGAACACTGAAGCTTTCTTT.

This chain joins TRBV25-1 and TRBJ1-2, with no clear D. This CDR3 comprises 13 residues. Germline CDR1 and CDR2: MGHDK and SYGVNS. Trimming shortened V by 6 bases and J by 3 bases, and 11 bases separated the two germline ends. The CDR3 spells CASRVDGDYGYTF. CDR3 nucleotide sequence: TGTGCCAGCAGAGTAGACGGCGACTATGGCTACACCTTC.

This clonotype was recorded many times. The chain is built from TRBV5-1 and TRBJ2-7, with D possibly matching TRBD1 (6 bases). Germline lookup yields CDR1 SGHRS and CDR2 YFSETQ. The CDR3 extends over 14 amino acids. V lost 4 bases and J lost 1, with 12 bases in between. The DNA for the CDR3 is TGCGCCAGCAGCGAATTGGGACATTCCTACGAGCAGTACTTC. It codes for CASSELGHSYEQYF.

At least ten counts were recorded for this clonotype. Here the CDR3 DNA reads TGTGCCAGCAGTGATGATAGGGGAGGGTTGGACACTGAAGCTTTCTTT. It specifies CASSDDRGGLDTEAFF. This chain connects TRBV2 to TRBJ1-1; weak D call: TRBD1 (5 bases). CDR1 and CDR2 from the germline V gene are SNHLY and FYNNEI. The length of the CDR3 is 16 residues. The V end was cut by 3 bases, the J end by 3 bases, with 17 bases between.

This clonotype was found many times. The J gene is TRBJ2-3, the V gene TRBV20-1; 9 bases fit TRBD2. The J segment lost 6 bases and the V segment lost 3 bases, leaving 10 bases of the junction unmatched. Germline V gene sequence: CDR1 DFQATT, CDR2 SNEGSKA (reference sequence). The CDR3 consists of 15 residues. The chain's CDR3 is CSARLAGDLADTQYF. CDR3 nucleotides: TGCAGTGCTAGGTTAGCGGGGGACCTAGCTGATACGCAGTATTTT.

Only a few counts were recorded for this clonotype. The CDR3 coding sequence is TGCAGCGTTCACGGGAGGGCGGGGGGCCCCCAAGAGACCCAGTACTTC. Translation gives CSVHGRAGGPQETQYF. V gene TRBV29-1 combines with J gene TRBJ2-5; 8 nucleotides align to TRBD2. The V gene end was trimmed by 5 bases and the J gene end by 1 base; junction bases not matched to a gene: 12. This CDR3 contains 16 residues. Germline CDR1 and CDR2: SQVTM and ANQGSEA.

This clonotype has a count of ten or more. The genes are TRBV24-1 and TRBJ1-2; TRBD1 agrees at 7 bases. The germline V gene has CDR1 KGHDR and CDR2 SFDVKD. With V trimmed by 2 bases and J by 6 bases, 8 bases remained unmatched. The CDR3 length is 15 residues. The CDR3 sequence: CATSDSLDRDNGYTF. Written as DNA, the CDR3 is TGTGCCACCAGTGATTCTCTCGACAGGGACAATGGCTACACCTTC.

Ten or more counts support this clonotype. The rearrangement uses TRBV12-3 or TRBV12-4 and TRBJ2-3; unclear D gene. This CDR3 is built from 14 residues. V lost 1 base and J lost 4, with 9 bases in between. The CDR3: CASSLGSPPDTQYF. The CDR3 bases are TGTGCCAGCAGTTTAGGTAGTCCCCCAGATACGCAGTATTTT.

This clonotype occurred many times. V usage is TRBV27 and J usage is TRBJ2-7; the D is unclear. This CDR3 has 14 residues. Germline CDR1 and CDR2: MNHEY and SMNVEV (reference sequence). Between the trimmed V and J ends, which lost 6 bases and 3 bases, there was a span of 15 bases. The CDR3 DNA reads TGTGCCAGCAGCCGGACGGGTCCCCTCTACGAGCAGTACTTC. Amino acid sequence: CASSRTGPLYEQYF.

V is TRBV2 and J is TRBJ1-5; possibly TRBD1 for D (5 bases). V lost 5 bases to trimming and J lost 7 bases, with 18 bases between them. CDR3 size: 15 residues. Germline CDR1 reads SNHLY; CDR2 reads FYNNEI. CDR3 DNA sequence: TGTGCCAGCAGTTACGCAGGGAGGGGAGGGCAGCCCCAGCATTTT. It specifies CASSYAGRGGQPQHF.

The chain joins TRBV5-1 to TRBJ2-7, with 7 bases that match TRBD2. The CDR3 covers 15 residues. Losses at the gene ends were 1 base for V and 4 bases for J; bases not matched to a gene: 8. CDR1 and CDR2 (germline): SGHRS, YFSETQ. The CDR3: CASSLLPAGSYEQYF. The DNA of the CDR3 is TGCGCCAGCAGCTTGCTTCCAGCGGGGAGTTACGAGCAGTACTTC.

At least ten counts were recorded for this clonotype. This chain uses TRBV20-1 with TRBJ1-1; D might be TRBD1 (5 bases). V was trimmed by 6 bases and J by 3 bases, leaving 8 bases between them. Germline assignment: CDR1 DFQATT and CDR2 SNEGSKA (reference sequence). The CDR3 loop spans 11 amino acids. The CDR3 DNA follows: TGCAGTGCCAGGGATTACACTGAAGCTTTCTTT. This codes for CSARDYTEAFF.

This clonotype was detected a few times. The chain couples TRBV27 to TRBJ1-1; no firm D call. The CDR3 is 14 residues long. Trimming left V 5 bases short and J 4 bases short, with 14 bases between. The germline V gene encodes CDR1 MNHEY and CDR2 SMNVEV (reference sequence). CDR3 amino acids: CASSVSRSGTEAFF. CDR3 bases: TGTGCCAGCAGTGTCTCTAGGAGCGGCACTGAAGCTTTCTTT.

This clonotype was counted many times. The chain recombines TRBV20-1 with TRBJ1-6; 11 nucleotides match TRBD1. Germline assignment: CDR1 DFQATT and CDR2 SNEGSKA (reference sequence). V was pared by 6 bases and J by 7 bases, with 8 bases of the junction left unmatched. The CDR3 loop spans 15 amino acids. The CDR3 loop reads CSARSWTGGNSPLHF. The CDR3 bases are TGCAGTGCCCGCTCCTGGACAGGGGGCAATTCACCCCTCCACTTT.

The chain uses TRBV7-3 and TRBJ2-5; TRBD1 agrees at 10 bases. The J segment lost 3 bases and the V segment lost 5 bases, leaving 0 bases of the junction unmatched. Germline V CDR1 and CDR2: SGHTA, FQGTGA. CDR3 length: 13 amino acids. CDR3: CASSGTGEETQYF. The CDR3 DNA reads TGTGCCAGCAGCGGGACAGGGGAAGAGACCCAGTACTTC.

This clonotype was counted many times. CDR3 amino acids: CATTLRRVRGNEQFF. The CDR3 nucleotides read TGTGCCACCACCCTCCGTAGGGTCCGGGGCAATGAGCAGTTCTTC. The V and J genes are TRBV6-2 or TRBV6-3 and TRBJ2-1; possibly TRBD2 for D (5 bases). The CDR3 length is 15 residues. V was shortened by 10 bases and J by 6 bases, with 22 bases between the two germline ends. From germline, CDR1 is MNHEY and CDR2 SVGEGT.

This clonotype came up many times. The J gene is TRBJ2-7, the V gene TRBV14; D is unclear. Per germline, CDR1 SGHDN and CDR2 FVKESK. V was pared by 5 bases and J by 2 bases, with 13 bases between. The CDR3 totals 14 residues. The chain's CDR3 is CASSKPDTTYEQYF. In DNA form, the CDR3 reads TGTGCCAGCAGCAAGCCCGACACCACCTACGAGCAGTACTTC.